The entry below describes one TCR beta chain. Its antigen remains unidentified. The data derive from a study of T cell responses to AZD1222 COVID-19 vaccine. Sequencing used immunoSEQ multiplex PCR; TCRdb keeps in-frame clones, though not all of them. The sample has some 120,000 clones; around 83% are singletons. CDR3 length: 14 amino acids. Germline loops: CDR1 LGHNA, CDR2 YSLEER. V lost 1 base and J lost 1; bases outside the gene matches: 0. Study-level points and caveats: Donors, mostly white British, included more females; clonal diversity was possibly underestimated. Recipients of two AZD1222 doses showed rising Spike-specific TCR breadth and depth.

The chain has TRBV4-3 and TRBJ2-7; TRBD2 matches at 8 bases. This sample comprised peripheral blood, obtained on day 0 of AZD1222 vaccination. This receptor was obtained from an adult in good health. The CDR3 DNA sequence: TGCGCCAGCAGCCAAGGCGGGGGGTCCTACGAGCAGTACTTC. Translated, it gives CASSQGGGSYEQYF.